This T cell receptor beta chain stems from a study of PD-1 blockade in classical Hodgkin lymphoma. Trimming cost V 1 base and J 5 bases; bases outside gene matches: 11. The CDR3 covers 16 residues. Germline V lookup: CDR1 GTSNPN, CDR2 SVGIG (reference sequence). This clone was picked up a small number of times. The data were produced by immunoSEQ multiplex PCR, yet TCRdb's version contains in-frame clones alone and is incomplete. The sample includes approximately 80,000 clones, about nine tenths seen only once; the top ten take roughly a fifth. Every single patient, without exception, relapsed after autologous stem cell transplantation, and brentuximab vedotin exposure varied.

The rearrangement uses TRBV30 and TRBJ2-5; 9 bases agree with TRBD2. This receptor was obtained from a human donor with classical Hodgkin lymphoma. This specimen was peripheral blood mononuclear cells (PBMCs), taken at baseline. CDR3 sequence reads: CAWSGGSSGSLETQYF. The CDR3 DNA reads TGTGCCTGGAGTGGGGGGAGTAGCGGGAGCCTCGAGACCCAGTACTTC. The full variable domain, rest sourced from reference TRBV30 and TRBJ2-5, is SQTIHQWPATLVQPVGSPLSLECTVEGTSNPNLYWYRQAAGRGLQLLFYSVGIGQISSEVPQNLSASRPQDRQFILSSKKLLLSDSGFYLCAWSGGSSGSLETQYFGPGTRLLVL.